This is a list of T cell receptor beta chains from one sample in a study of blood T cell repertoires in COVID-19. Clones were read by immunoSEQ multiplex PCR, and TCRdb kept only the in-frame ones, dropping some. The sample holds a few hundred thousand clones; approximately 85% are singletons and the top ten take 0.87%. Sequencing was done on a sample of peripheral blood. The source is a human donor with COVID-19, enrolled during active disease. The donor label of this sample is uncertain. CDR3s leave out the opening cysteine and the closing phenylalanine or tryptophan.

>TRBJ1-5|TRBV6-5
ASRALGGVHQPQH
>TRBJ1-4|TRBV19
ASSAPGTVSIEKLF
>TRBJ1-5|TRBV6-2/TRBV6-3
ASRYRGSNQPQH
>TRBJ1-3|TRBV11-3
ASSSRSGNTIY
>TRBJ1-1|TRBV7-8
ASSSPWPQGQAF
>TRBJ1-5|TRBV6-6
ATSTAGGNQPQH
>TRBJ2-5|TRBV29-1
SVEGIRDYQETQY
>TRBJ1-3|TRBV3-1/TRBV3-2
ASSQATGGRGNTIY
>TRBJ2-7|TRBV29-1
SVCASGSREQY
>TRBJ2-7|TRBV6-2/TRBV6-3
ASSGLAVNSYEQY
>TRBJ1-1|TRBV3-1/TRBV3-2
ASSLAGSEAF
>TRBJ2-1|TRBV4-3
ASSQDWARGGNEQF
>TRBJ1-6|TRBV5-1
ASSWTGGSGSPLH
>TRBJ2-3|TRBV7-2
ASSQASPDTQY
>TRBJ2-1|TRBV19
ASSKQGASYNEQF
>TRBJ2-7|TRBV24-1
ATSDPQGSSYEQY
>TRBJ2-3|TRBV7-2
ASSGGTSGTDTQY
>TRBJ1-3|TRBV6-6
ASRPATGSGNTIY
>TRBJ2-1|TRBV10-3
AIRGTSGPNEQF
>TRBJ2-6|TRBV7-3
ASSLLPGGLTGANVLT
>TRBJ2-5|TRBV12-5
ASGLGTGIETQY
>TRBJ2-3|TRBV10-2
ASSEMAQADTQY
>TRBJ2-1|TRBV11-2
ASSKRTSEYNEQF